This TCR beta chain was captured in a study of blood T cells in healthy people across ages. The study's findings and limits: Investigators viewed diversity estimates from one million T cells as underestimates, the study reported. The study found more naive CD4+ cells and higher diversity in long-lived than aged donors.

PCR was performed a second time for roughly 7 to 11 cycles using a sample-barcoded 5' primer and a J-beta primer mix. TCRdb fed the 5' RACE reads into MiXCR, producing one record per CDR3 protein. Of 550,000 to 750,000 distinct CDR3 sequences in the sample, roughly 21% were seen once. Of note for this clonotype: The antigen remains undetermined.

CDR3 length equals 14 residues. The germline CDR1 and CDR2 sequences are MNHEY and SVGAGI. The sequenced sample was blood. The genes are TRBV6-5 and TRBJ2-5; D unresolved. The J call may be wrong; the DNA end is better matched by TRBJ2-1. The TCR originated in a man between 65 and 85 years old in good health. The CDR3 spells CASSYSSPSNEQFF. The CDR3, as DNA: TGTGCCAGCAGTTACTCGTCACCAAGCAATGAGCAGTTCTTC.